These 29 T cell receptor beta chains were sequenced from one sample in a study of T cell responses to AZD1222 COVID-19 vaccine. The repertoire was sequenced with immunoSEQ multiplex PCR; TCRdb's copy has only in-frame clones and lacks some. The profile shows about 130,000 clones, about 94% of them singletons. Sequenced here: peripheral blood, sampled on day 0 of AZD1222 vaccination. Source of these receptors: an adult in good health.

The J gene is TRBJ1-1, the V gene TRBV5-1; TRBD1 might be the D (6 bases). CDR3 size: 12 residues. Germline V gives CDR1 SGHRS, CDR2 YFSETQ. The V end was cut by 3 bases, the J end by 6 bases, with 9 bases between. CDR3 protein: CASSSRGSEAFF. DNA of the CDR3: TGCGCCAGCAGCTCCAGGGGATCTGAAGCTTTCTTT.

The V and J genes are TRBV7-2 and TRBJ2-7; 12 bases fit TRBD1. V shed 4 bases, J shed 4 bases, and the junction held 8 bases outside the gene matches. Germline V gives CDR1 SGHTA, CDR2 FQGNSA. The CDR3 covers 16 residues. CDR3 nucleotide sequence: TGTGCCAGCAGCTCCACCGGGACAGGGGGCGCATACGAGCAGTACTTC. Encoded protein: CASSSTGTGGAYEQYF.

The chain links TRBV7-9 to TRBJ2-7; weak D call: TRBD1 (5 bases). Looked up from germline, CDR1 is SEHNR and CDR2 is FQNEAQ (reference sequence). The CDR3 is made up of 14 amino acids. V was pared by 0 bases and J by 2 bases, with 8 bases between. Here the CDR3 reads CASSLAGHPYEQYF. For the CDR3, the DNA is TGTGCCAGCAGCTTAGCGGGGCACCCCTACGAGCAGTACTTC.

This clone was seen a few times. The chain uses TRBV6-5 and TRBJ1-1; tentative D call: TRBD1 (5 bases). The germline V gene has CDR1 MNHEY and CDR2 SVGAGI. Between the trimmed V and J ends, which lost 5 bases and 3 bases, there was a span of 13 bases. CDR3 length: 14 residues. Here the CDR3 DNA reads TGTGCCAGCAGTCAGGGACCGTCCTACACTGAAGCTTTCTTT. The encoded protein is CASSQGPSYTEAFF.

This clone was recorded once. V and J are TRBV4-1 and TRBJ2-7; D gene ambiguous. Trimming pared 3 bases from V and 2 bases from J, leaving 20 bases between. This CDR3 contains 17 residues. Germline V gives CDR1 MGHRA, CDR2 YSYEKL. The CDR3 DNA reads as TGCGCCAGCAGCCAGGCCCCAACCTCACTTCCCCCCTACGAGCAGTACTTC. Its translation: CASSQAPTSLPPYEQYF.

The DNA of the CDR3 is TGTGCCAGCAGCTCTATACAGGGCCCGGACACTGAAGCTTTCTTT. This encodes CASSSIQGPDTEAFF. The chain links TRBV11-2 to TRBJ1-1, with D possibly being TRBD1 (6 bases). The ends were cut back, 4 bases at V and 3 bases at J, with 15 bases in the middle. The CDR3 totals 15 residues. The V gene's germline CDR1 is SGHAT and CDR2 FQNNGV.

The rearrangement joins TRBV28 to TRBJ1-5; no clear D gene. This CDR3 contains 12 residues. Trimming removed 6 bases at V and 11 bases at J, with 14 bases between. Germline values: CDR1 MDHEN, CDR2 SYDVKM. As DNA, the CDR3 is TGTGCCAGCAGGCCCGGGCCGAGGGCCCAGCATTTT. Translating gives CASRPGPRAQHF.

The V and J genes are TRBV29-1 and TRBJ1-3; TRBD1 matches at 7 bases. Germline CDR1 SQVTM, CDR2 ANQGSEA. The CDR3 sequence is 15 residues long. The junction had 8 bases not matched to a gene; V was cut back by 4 bases and J by 2 bases. The DNA for the CDR3 is TGCAGCGTTGGAATTACAGGGGAGGCTGGAAACACCATATATTTT. This encodes CSVGITGEAGNTIYF.

This clone has a single count. The V call is TRBV4-1, the J call TRBJ1-5; D possibly corresponds to TRBD1 (5 bases). V gave up 0 bases and J gave up 4 bases, with 10 bases separating them. CDR3 length equals 15 residues. Germline V gene sequence: CDR1 MGHRA, CDR2 YSYEKL. The DNA of the CDR3 is TGCGCCAGCAGCCAAGATTCTTCAGGGAATCAGCCCCAGCATTTT. The encoded protein is CASSQDSSGNQPQHF.

The chain uses TRBV7-9 and TRBJ2-1, with TRBD2 matching over 10 bases. CDR3 length: 14 residues. CDR1 is SEHNR, CDR2 FQNEAQ, per germline (reference sequence). The junction had 5 bases not matched to a gene; V was cut back by 8 bases and J by 4 bases. CDR3 nucleotides: TGTGCCAGCGGTAGCGGGGGGTCATACAATGAGCAGTTCTTC. As protein: CASGSGGSYNEQFF.

This clone showed up just once. The J gene is TRBJ2-1, the V gene TRBV10-3; no definite D call. From germline, CDR1 is ENHRY and CDR2 SYGVKD. This CDR3 contains 15 residues. Trimming took 8 bases from V and 9 from J, leaving 23 bases between them. CDR3 sequence: CAIAFVPGVFSEQFF. The CDR3 coding sequence is TGTGCCATCGCTTTCGTCCCCGGCGTATTTAGTGAGCAGTTCTTC.

The rearrangement joins TRBV4-2 to TRBJ1-2; 10 bases align to TRBD1. This CDR3 is 15 amino acids long. The germline V gene encodes CDR1 LGHNA and CDR2 YNFKEQ. The V gene end was trimmed by 4 bases and the J gene end by 0 bases; junction bases not matched to a gene: 2. This chain's CDR3 is CASSLGTGANYGYTF. CDR3 DNA: TGTGCCAGCAGCCTTGGGACAGGGGCTAACTATGGCTACACCTTC.

The genes are TRBV27 and TRBJ1-2, with D unclear. Germline V gene sequence: CDR1 MNHEY, CDR2 SMNVEV (reference sequence). V lost 6 bases and J lost 6, with 17 bases in between. This CDR3 has 14 amino acids. The DNA for the CDR3 is TGTGCCAGCAGGTCCCCCTCACGGGCTGATGGCTACACCTTC. This encodes CASRSPSRADGYTF.

This chain connects TRBV5-4 to TRBJ2-1, with D possibly being TRBD2 (5 bases). V gave up 1 base and J gave up 4 bases, with 15 bases separating them. Looked up from germline, CDR1 is SGHNT and CDR2 is YYREEE (reference sequence). The CDR3 runs 16 residues. CDR3 nucleotides: TGTGCCAGCAGCTTGCTTATTGGACTGTCATACAATGAGCAGTTCTTC. This translates into CASSLLIGLSYNEQFF.

CDR3 amino acids: CASSQGMPREQYF. The CDR3 nucleotides read TGCGCCAGCAGCCAAGGGATGCCGCGCGAGCAGTACTTC. This sequence joins TRBV4-1 and TRBJ2-7; D unclear. V lost 1 base and J 6 bases, leaving 10 bases between the germline ends. CDR1 and CDR2 from the germline V gene are MGHRA and YSYEKL. CDR3 length equals 13 residues.

The chain couples TRBV6-6 to TRBJ2-3; 8 bases are shared with TRBD2. The ends lost 5 bases at V and 5 bases at J; junction bases unmatched: 15. Germline loops: CDR1 MNHNY, CDR2 SVGAGI (reference sequence). The CDR3 is 17 residues long. DNA of the CDR3: TGTGCCAGCAGTCCCCAGAGCGGGAGCCCCCTAGGAGATACGCAGTATTTT. This sequence encodes CASSPQSGSPLGDTQYF.

The chain is built from TRBV12-3 or TRBV12-4 and TRBJ1-1, with D uncertain. V lost 4 bases and J 1 base, leaving 7 bases between the germline ends. CDR3 length equals 13 residues. CDR3 sequence (DNA): TGTGCCAGCAGTTCCCGGGAGAACACTGAAGCTTTCTTT. It specifies CASSSRENTEAFF.

In this sample, this clone turned up a few times. The chain combines TRBV7-8 with TRBJ2-5; 8 bases are shared with TRBD2. The germline CDR1 and CDR2 sequences are SGHVS and FQNEAQ. V lost 5 bases, J lost 5 bases, and 34 bases stayed unmatched. CDR3 length equals 23 residues. In DNA form, the CDR3 reads TGTGCCAGCAGCCCCCGCCGTGGTTGGCCCAAAGGCCCTGATGCGGGGGGTGATGAGACCCAGTACTTC. It translates to CASSPRRGWPKGPDAGGDETQYF. The full variable domain, rest sourced from reference TRBV7-8 and TRBJ2-5, is GAGVSQSPRYKVAKRGQDVALRCDPISGHVSLFWYQQALGQGPEFLTYFQNEAQLDKSGLPSDRFFAERPEGSVSTLKIQRTQQEDSAVYLCASSPRRGWPKGPDAGGDETQYFGPGTRLLVL.

The V gene is TRBV30, the J gene TRBJ1-1, with TRBD1 as a possible D gene (5 bases). Per the germline V gene, CDR1 is GTSNPN and CDR2 is SVGIG (reference sequence). With 8 bases removed from V and 0 bases from J, the gap between germline ends came to 10 bases. This CDR3 spans 12 amino acids. The CDR3 region has the DNA TGTGCCGGGGACCGATTGAACACTGAAGCTTTCTTT. This sequence encodes CAGDRLNTEAFF.

The chain uses TRBV12-3 or TRBV12-4 and TRBJ2-2; 8 bases match TRBD1. This CDR3 has 12 amino acids. V shed 9 bases and J 6 bases; nucleotides not matched to a gene: 3. The CDR3 sequence is CASPGGPGELFF. The DNA for the CDR3 is TGTGCCAGTCCAGGGGGCCCCGGGGAGCTGTTTTTT.

The genes are TRBV7-2 and TRBJ2-7; D gene ambiguous. The V gene lost 5 bases and the J gene lost 2 bases, with 10 bases spanning the gap. The CDR3 length is 13 residues. The V gene's germline CDR1 is SGHTA and CDR2 FQGNSA. CDR3 amino acids: CASSTNQAYEQYF. CDR3 DNA: TGTGCCAGCAGCACAAATCAAGCCTACGAGCAGTACTTC.

CDR3 nucleotides: TGTGCCAGCAGCTTAGGGGTCCCTCTATATGGCTACACCTTC. Translation: CASSLGVPLYGYTF. The V gene is TRBV7-9, the J gene TRBJ1-2; D is unresolved. Trimming left V 1 base short and J 5 bases short, with 11 bases between. The CDR3 covers 14 residues. Germline loops: CDR1 SEHNR, CDR2 FQNEAQ (reference sequence).

The chain is built from TRBV19 and TRBJ2-1; 7 nucleotides align to TRBD2. The ends lost 1 base at V and 6 bases at J; junction bases unmatched: 3. CDR1 is LNHDA and CDR2 is SQIVND in the germline V gene (reference sequence). The CDR3 contains 14 residues. CDR3 DNA: TGTGCCAGTAGTATAGTTCCTAGCGGCAATGAGCAGTTCTTC. Translation gives CASSIVPSGNEQFF.

V gene TRBV19 combines with J gene TRBJ2-1, with D unresolved. This CDR3 contains 15 residues. V shed 2 bases and J shed 0 bases, with 8 bases lying between them. Germline CDR1 reads LNHDA; CDR2 reads SQIVND (reference sequence). In DNA, the CDR3 is TGTGCCAGTAGTATATCCCAGAACTCCTACAATGAGCAGTTCTTC. Protein sequence: CASSISQNSYNEQFF.

The V call is TRBV3-1 (or the pseudogene TRBV3-2), the J call TRBJ2-2, with D perhaps matching TRBD1 (5 bases). Trimming took off 5 bases at V and 1 base at J, with 11 bases between the two ends. Germline V CDR1 and CDR2: LGHDT, YNNKEL (reference sequence). The CDR3 totals 15 residues. The DNA for the CDR3 is TGTGCCAGCAGCTCCCCAAGGGGGAACACCGGGGAGCTGTTTTTT. Its translation is CASSSPRGNTGELFF.

The chain is built from TRBV12-3 or TRBV12-4 and TRBJ1-1; TRBD1 agrees at 7 bases. This CDR3 spans 13 amino acids. V trimming: 6 bases; J trimming: 5 bases; junction bases outside the gene matches: 6. CDR3 residues: CASRYTGETEAFF. CDR3 bases: TGTGCCAGCAGGTACACAGGGGAGACTGAAGCTTTCTTT.

This rearrangement joins TRBV28 to TRBJ1-5; possibly TRBD1 for D (6 bases). V lost 7 bases, J lost 3 bases, and 13 bases lay in between. CDR1 is MDHEN, CDR2 SYDVKM, per germline. The CDR3 is 14 amino acids. CDR3 DNA sequence: TGTGCCAGCACCTCCGGACAGACCAATCAGCCCCAGCATTTT. Protein product: CASTSGQTNQPQHF.

The J gene is TRBJ2-1, the V gene TRBV30; 11 nucleotides match TRBD2. The CDR3 contains 16 residues. With V trimmed by 5 bases and J by 3 bases, 9 bases remained unmatched. The germline gives CDR1 GTSNPN, CDR2 SVGIG (reference sequence). This chain's CDR3 is CAWAQRLAGFYNEQFF. In DNA form, the CDR3 reads TGTGCCTGGGCCCAGAGACTAGCGGGATTCTACAATGAGCAGTTCTTC.

V usage is TRBV6-6 and J usage is TRBJ2-7; TRBD1 might be the D (6 bases). The CDR3 extends over 14 amino acids. CDR1 and CDR2 (germline): MNHNY, SVGAGI (reference sequence). Trimming took 3 bases from V and 0 from J, leaving 9 bases between them. This chain's CDR3 is CASSYPDSSYEQYF. The CDR3 DNA follows: TGTGCCAGCAGTTATCCGGACAGCTCCTACGAGCAGTACTTC.